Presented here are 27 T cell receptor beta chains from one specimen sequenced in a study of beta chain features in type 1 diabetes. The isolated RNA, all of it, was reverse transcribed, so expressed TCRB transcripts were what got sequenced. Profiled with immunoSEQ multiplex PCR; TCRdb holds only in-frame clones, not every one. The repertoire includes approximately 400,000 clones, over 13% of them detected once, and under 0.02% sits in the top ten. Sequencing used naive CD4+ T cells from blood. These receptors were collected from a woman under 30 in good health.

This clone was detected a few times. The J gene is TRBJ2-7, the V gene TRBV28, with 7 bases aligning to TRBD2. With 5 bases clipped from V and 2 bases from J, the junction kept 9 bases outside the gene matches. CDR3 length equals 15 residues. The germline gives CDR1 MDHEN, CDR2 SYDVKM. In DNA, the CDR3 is TGTGCCAGCAGTGCCACCAGCGGGGTCGCCTACGAGCAGTACTTC. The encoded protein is CASSATSGVAYEQYF.

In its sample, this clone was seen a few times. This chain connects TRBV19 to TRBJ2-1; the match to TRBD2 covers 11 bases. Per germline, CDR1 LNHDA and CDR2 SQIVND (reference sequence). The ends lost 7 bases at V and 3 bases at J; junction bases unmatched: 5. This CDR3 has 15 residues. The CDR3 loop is CASTLLAGDYNEQFF. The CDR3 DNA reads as TGTGCCAGTACCCTACTAGCGGGAGACTACAATGAGCAGTTCTTC.

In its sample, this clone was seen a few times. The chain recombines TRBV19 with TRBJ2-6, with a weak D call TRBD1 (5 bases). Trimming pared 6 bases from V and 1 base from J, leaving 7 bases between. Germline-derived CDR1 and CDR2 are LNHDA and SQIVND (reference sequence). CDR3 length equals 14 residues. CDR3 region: CASSRDSGANVLTF. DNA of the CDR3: TGTGCCAGTAGCAGGGATTCTGGGGCCAACGTCCTGACTTTC. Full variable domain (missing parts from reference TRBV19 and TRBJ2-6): DGGITQSPKYLFRKEGQNVTLSCEQNLNHDAMYWYRQDPGQGLRLIYYSQIVNDFQKGDIAEGYSVSREKKESFPLTVTSAQKNPTAFYLCASSRDSGANVLTFGAGSRLTVL.

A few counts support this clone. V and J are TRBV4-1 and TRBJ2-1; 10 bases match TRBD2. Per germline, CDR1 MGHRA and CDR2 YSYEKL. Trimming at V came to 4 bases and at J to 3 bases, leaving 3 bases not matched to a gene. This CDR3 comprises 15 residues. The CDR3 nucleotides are TGCGCCAGCAGCCCCTTAGCGGGAGGCTACAATGAGCAGTTCTTC. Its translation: CASSPLAGGYNEQFF.

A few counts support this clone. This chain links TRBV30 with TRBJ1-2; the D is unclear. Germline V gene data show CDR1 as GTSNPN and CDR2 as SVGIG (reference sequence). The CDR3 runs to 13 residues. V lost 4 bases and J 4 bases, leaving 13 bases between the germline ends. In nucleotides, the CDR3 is TGTGCCTGGACCGGCGGGGATGGCTATGGCTACACCTTC. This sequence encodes CAWTGGDGYGYTF.

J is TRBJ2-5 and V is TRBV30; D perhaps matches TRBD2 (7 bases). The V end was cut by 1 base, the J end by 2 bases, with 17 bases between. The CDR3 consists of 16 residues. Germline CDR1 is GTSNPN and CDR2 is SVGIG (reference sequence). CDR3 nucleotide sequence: TGTGCCTGGAGTGCCGGGGGAGGGGGGTTTCAAGAGACCCAGTACTTC. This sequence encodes CAWSAGGGGFQETQYF.

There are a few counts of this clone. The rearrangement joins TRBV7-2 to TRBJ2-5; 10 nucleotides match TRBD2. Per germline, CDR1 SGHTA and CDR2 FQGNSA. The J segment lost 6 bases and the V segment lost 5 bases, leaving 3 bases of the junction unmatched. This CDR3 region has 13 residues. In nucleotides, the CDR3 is TGTGCCAGCAGCCCTAGCGGGAGAAAGACCCAGTACTTC. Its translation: CASSPSGRKTQYF.

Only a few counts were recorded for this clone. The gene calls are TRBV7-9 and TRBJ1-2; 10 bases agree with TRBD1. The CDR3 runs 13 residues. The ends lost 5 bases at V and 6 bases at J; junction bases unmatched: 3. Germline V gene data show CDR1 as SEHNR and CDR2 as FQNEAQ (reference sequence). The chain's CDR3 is CASSQGQGNGYTF. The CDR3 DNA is TGTGCCAGCAGCCAGGGACAGGGGAATGGCTACACCTTC.

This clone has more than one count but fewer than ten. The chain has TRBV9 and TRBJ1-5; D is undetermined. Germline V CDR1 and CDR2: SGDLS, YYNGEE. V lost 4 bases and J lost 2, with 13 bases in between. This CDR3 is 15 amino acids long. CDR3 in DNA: TGTGCCAGCAGCCGGACTGTGGGAGGCAATCAGCCCCAGCATTTT. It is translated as CASSRTVGGNQPQHF.

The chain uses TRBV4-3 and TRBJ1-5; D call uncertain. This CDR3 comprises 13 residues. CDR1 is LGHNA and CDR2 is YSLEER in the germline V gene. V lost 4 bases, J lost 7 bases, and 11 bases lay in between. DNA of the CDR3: TGCGCCAGCAGCCCGGAGCGAAGGCAGCCCCAGCATTTT. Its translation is CASSPERRQPQHF.

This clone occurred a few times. The chain's CDR3 is CASTVGQGNYGYTF. The DNA for the CDR3 is TGTGCCAGCACCGTGGGGCAGGGGAACTATGGCTACACCTTC. V usage is TRBV7-9 and J usage is TRBJ1-2, with D perhaps matching TRBD1 (6 bases). The CDR3 runs 14 residues. The germline V gene has CDR1 SEHNR and CDR2 FQNEAQ (reference sequence). V was trimmed by 7 bases and J by 2 bases, leaving 14 bases between them.

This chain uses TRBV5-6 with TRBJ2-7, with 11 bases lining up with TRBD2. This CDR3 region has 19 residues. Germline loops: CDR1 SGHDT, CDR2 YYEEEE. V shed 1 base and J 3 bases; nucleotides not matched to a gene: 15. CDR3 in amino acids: CASSLRPGLAAPLRYEQYF. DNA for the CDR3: TGTGCCAGCAGCTTGAGACCGGGACTAGCGGCCCCTCTACGCTACGAGCAGTACTTC. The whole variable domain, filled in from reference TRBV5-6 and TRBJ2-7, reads DAGVTQSPTHLIKTRGQQVTLRCSPKSGHDTVSWYQQALGQGPQFIFQYYEEEERQRGNFPDRFSGHQFPNYSSELNVNALLLGDSALYLCASSLRPGLAAPLRYEQYFGPGTRLTVT.

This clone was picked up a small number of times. The CDR3 reads CASSVVHSGEQFF. DNA for the CDR3: TGTGCCAGCAGCGTAGTCCACAGCGGTGAGCAGTTCTTC. The gene calls are TRBV9 and TRBJ2-1; maybe TRBD2 (5 bases). The CDR3 runs 13 residues. V lost 0 bases, J lost 9 bases, and 10 bases lay in between. The germline CDR1 and CDR2 sequences are SGDLS and YYNGEE.

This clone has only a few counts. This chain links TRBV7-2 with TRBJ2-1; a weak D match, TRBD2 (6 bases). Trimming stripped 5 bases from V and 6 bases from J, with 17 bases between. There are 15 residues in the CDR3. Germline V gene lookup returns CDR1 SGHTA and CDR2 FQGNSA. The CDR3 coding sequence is TGTGCCAGCAGCCCCGGACTATTAATGGGCAATGAGCAGTTCTTC. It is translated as CASSPGLLMGNEQFF. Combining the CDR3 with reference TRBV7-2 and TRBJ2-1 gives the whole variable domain GAGVSQSPSNKVTEKGKDVELRCDPISGHTALYWYRQSLGQGLEFLIYFQGNSAPDKSGLPSDRFSAERTGGSVSTLTIQRTQQEDSAVYLCASSPGLLMGNEQFFGPGTRLTVL.

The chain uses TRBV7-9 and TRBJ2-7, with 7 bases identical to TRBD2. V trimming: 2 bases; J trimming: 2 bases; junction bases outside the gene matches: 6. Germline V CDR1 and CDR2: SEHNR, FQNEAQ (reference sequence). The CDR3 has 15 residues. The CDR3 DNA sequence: TGTGCCAGCAGCTTACAGGCGGGAGTGGCCTACGAGCAGTACTTC. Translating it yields CASSLQAGVAYEQYF.

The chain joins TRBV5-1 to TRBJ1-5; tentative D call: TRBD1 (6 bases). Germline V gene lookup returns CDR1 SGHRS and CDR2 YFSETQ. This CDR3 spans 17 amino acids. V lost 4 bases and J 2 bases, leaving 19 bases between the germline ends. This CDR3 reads CASSPGRGGVGNQPQHF. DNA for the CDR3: TGCGCCAGCAGCCCGGGGAGAGGGGGTGTCGGCAATCAGCCCCAGCATTTT.

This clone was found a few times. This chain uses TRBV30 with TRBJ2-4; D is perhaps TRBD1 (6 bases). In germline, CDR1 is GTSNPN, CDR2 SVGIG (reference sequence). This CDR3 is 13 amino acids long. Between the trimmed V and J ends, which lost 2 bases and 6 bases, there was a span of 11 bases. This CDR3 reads CAWSPRGGNIQYF. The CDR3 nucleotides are TGTGCCTGGAGTCCCAGGGGCGGAAACATTCAGTACTTC.

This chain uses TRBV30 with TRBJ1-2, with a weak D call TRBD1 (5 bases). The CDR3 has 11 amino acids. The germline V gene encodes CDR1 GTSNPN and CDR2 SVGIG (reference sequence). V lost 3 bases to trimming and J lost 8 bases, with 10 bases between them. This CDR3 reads CAWRPPGGYTF. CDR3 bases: TGTGCCTGGAGACCTCCAGGGGGCTACACCTTC.

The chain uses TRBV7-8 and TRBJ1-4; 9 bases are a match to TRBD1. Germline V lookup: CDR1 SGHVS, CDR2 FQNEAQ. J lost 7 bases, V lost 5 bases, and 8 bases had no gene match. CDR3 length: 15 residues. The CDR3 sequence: CASSHNRGRGEKLFF. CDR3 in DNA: TGTGCCAGCAGCCACAACAGGGGGCGAGGTGAAAAACTGTTTTTT.

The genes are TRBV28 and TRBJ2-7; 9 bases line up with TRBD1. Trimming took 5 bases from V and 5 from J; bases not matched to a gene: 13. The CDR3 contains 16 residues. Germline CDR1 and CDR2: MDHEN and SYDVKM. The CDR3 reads CASSATGTGQRHEQYF. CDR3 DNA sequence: TGTGCCAGCAGTGCGACCGGGACAGGGCAACGCCACGAGCAGTACTTC.

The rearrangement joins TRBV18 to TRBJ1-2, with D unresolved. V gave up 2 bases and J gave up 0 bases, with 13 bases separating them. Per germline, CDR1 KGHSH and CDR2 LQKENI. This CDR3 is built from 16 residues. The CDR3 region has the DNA TGTGCCAGCTCACCAAACGGAGGTCCATCTAACTATGGCTACACCTTC. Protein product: CASSPNGGPSNYGYTF.

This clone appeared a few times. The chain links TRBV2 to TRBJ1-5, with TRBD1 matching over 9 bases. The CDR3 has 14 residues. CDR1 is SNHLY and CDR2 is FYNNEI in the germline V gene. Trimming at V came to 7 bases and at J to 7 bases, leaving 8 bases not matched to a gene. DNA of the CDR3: TGTGCCAGCACGGGACAGGGTGCCAAGCAGCCCCAGCATTTT. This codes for CASTGQGAKQPQHF. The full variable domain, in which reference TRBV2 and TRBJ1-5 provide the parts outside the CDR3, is EPEVTQTPSHQVTQMGQEVILRCVPISNHLYFYWYRQILGQKVEFLVSFYNNEISEKSEIFDDQFSVERPDGSNFTLKIRSTKLEDSAMYFCASTGQGAKQPQHFGDGTRLSIL.

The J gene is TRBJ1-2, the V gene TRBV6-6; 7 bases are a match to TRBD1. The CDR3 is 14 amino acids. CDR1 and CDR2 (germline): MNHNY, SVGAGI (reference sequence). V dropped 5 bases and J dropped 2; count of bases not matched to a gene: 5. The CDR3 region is CASSQLTGNYGYTF. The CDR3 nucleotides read TGTGCCAGCAGTCAACTGACAGGGAACTATGGCTACACCTTC.

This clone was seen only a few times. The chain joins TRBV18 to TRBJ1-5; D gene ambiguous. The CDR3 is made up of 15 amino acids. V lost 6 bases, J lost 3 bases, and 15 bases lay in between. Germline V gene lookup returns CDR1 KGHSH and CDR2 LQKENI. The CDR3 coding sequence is TGTGCCAGCTCCTTTGGCAGTCAGAACAATCAGCCCCAGCATTTT. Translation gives CASSFGSQNNQPQHF.

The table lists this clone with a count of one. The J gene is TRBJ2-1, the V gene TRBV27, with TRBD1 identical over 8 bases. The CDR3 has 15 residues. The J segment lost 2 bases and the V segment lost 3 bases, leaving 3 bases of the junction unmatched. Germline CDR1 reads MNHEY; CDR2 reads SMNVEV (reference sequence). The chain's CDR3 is CASSFDRGTYNEQFF. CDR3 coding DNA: TGTGCCAGCAGTTTCGACAGGGGCACCTACAATGAGCAGTTCTTC.

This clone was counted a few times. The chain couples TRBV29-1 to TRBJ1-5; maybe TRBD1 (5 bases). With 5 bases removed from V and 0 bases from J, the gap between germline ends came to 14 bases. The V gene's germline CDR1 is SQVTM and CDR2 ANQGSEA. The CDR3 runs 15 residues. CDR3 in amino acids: CSVIVQDYSNQPQHF. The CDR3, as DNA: TGCAGCGTTATTGTACAGGACTATAGCAATCAGCCCCAGCATTTT.

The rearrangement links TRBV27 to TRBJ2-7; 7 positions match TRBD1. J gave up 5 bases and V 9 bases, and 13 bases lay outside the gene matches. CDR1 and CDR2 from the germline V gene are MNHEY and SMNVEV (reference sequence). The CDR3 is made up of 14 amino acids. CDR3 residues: CASRQAGGSHEQYF. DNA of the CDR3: TGTGCCAGTCGACAGGCAGGGGGTTCCCACGAGCAGTACTTC.